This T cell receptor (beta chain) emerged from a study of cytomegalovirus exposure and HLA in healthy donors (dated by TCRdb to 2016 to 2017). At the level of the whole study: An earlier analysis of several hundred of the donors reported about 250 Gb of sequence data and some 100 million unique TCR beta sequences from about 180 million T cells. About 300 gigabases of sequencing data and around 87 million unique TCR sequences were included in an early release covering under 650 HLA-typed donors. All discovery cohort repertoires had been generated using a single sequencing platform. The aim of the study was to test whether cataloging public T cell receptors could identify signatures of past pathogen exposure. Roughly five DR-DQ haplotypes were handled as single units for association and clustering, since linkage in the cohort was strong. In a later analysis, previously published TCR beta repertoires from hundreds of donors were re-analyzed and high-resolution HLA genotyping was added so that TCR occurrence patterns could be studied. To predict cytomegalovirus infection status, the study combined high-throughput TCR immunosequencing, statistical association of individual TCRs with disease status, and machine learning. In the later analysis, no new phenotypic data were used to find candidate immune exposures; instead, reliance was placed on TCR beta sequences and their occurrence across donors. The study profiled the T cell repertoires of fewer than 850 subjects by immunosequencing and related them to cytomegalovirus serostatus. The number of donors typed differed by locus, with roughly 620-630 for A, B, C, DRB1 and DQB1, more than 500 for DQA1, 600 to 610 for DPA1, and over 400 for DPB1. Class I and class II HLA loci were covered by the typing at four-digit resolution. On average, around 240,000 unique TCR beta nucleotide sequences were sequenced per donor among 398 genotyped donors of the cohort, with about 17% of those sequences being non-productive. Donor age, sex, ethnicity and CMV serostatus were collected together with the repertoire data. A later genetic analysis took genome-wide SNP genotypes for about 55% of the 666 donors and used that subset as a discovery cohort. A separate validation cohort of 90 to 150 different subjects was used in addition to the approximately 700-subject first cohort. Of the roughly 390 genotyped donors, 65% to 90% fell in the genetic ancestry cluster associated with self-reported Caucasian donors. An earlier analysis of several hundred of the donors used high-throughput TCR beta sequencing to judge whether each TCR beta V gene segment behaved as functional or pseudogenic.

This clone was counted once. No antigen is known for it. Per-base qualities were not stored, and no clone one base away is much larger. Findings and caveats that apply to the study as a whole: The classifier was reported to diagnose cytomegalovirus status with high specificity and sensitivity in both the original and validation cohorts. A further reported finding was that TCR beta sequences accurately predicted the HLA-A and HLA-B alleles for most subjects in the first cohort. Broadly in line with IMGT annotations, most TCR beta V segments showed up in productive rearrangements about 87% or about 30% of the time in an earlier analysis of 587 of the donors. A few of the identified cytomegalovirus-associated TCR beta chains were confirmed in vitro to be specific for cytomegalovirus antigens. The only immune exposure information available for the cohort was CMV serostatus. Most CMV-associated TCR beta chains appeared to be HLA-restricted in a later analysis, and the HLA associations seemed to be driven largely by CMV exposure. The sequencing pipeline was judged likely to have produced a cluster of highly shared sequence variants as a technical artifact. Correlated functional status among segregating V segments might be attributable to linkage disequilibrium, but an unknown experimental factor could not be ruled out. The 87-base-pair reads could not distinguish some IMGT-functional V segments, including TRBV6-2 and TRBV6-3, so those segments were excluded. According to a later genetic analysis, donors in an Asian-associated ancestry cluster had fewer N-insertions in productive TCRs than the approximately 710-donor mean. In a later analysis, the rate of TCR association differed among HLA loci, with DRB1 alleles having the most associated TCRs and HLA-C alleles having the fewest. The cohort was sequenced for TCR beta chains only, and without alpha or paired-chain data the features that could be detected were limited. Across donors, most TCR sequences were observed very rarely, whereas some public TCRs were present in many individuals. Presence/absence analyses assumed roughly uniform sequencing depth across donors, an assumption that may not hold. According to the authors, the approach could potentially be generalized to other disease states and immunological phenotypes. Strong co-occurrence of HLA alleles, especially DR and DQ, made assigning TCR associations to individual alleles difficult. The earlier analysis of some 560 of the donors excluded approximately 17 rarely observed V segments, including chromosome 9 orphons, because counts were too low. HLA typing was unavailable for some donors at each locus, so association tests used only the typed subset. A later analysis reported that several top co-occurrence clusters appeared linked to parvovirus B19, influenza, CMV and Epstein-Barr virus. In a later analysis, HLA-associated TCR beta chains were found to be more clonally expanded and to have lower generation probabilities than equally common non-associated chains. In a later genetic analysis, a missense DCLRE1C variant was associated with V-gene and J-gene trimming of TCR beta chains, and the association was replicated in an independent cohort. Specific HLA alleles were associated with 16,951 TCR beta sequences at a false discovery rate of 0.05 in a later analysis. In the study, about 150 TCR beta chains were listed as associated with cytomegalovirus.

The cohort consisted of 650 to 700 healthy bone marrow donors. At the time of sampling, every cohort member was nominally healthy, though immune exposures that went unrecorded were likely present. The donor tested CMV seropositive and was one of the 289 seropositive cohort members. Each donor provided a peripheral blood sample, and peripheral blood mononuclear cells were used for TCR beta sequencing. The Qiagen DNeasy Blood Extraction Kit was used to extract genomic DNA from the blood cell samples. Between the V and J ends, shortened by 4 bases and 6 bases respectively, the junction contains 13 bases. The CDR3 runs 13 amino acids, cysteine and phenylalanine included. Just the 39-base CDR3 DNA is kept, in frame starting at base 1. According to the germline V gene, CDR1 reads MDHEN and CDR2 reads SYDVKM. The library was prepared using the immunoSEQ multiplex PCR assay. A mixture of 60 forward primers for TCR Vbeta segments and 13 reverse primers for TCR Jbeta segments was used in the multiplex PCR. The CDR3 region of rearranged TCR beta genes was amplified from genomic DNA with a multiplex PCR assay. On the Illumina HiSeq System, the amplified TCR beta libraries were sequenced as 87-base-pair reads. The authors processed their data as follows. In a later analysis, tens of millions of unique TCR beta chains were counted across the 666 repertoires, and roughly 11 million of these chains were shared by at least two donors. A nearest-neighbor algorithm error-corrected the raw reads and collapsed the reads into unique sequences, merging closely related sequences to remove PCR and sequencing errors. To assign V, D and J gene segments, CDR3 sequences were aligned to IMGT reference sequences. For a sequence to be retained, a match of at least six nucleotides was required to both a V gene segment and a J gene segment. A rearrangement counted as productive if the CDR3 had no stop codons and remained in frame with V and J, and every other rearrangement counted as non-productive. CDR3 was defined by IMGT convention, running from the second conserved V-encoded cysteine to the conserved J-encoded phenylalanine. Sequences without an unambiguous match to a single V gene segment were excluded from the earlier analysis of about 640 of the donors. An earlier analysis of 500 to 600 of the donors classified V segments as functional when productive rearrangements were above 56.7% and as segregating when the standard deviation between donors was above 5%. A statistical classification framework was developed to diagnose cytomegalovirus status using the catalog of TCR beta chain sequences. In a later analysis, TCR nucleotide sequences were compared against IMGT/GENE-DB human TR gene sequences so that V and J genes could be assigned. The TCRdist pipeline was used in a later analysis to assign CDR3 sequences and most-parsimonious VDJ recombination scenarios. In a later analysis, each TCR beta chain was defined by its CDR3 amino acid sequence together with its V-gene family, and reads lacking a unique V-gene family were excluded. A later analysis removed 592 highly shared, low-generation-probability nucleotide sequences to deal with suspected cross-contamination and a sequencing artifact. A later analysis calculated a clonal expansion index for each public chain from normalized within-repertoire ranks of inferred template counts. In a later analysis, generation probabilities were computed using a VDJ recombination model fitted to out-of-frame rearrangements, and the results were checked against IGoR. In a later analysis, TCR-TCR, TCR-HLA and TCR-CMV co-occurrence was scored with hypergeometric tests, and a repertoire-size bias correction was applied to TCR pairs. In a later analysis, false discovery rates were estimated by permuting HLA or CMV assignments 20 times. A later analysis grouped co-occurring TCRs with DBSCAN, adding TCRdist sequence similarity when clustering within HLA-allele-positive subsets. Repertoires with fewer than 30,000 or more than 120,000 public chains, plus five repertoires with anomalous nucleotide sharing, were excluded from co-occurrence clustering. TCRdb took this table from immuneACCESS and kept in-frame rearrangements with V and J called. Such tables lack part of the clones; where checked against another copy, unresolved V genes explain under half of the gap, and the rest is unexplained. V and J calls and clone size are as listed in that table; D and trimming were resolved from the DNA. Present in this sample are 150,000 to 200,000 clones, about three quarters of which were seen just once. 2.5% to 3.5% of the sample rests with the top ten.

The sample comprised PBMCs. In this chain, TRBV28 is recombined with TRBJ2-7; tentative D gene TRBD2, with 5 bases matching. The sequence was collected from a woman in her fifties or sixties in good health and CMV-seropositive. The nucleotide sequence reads TGTGCCAGCAGTTCCGTCGGGAAGGGCGAGCAGTACTTC. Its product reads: CASSSVGKGEQYF.